This TCR beta chain is drawn from a study of cytomegalovirus exposure and HLA in healthy donors. PCR employed 60 Vbeta and 13 Jbeta primers. Authors' processing steps: Unique TCR beta chains numbered roughly 84 million in a later analysis, with roughly 10 million shared. Sequenced by immunoSEQ multiplex PCR; TCRdb stores in-frame clones only, minus some. The D gene and trimming were derived from the DNA, and the V and J assignments and clone size from that table. Of 140,000 or so clones listed, around a tenth are singletons. The V and J ends lost 5 bases and 5 bases, in that order; junction bases with no gene match: 9. This CDR3 spans 17 amino acids. Per germline, CDR1 SEHNR and CDR2 FQNEAQ (reference sequence). Only a few counts were recorded for this clone. Antigen specificity is unknown. Findings and caveats of the study: Rarity held for most TCR sequences, but there were some public TCRs that occurred in many donors. With later analysis, a missense DCLRE1C variant became linked to TCR beta V- and J-gene trimming.

Sequencing was carried out using PBMCs. The rearrangement links TRBV7-9 to TRBJ2-1, with 13 bases identical to TRBD2. The receptor was isolated from a male donor in good health and CMV-seronegative. The chain's CDR3 is CASSRGLAGEIDNEQFF. The CDR3 DNA is TGTGCCAGCAGCAGAGGACTAGCGGGAGAAATAGACAATGAGCAGTTCTTC.